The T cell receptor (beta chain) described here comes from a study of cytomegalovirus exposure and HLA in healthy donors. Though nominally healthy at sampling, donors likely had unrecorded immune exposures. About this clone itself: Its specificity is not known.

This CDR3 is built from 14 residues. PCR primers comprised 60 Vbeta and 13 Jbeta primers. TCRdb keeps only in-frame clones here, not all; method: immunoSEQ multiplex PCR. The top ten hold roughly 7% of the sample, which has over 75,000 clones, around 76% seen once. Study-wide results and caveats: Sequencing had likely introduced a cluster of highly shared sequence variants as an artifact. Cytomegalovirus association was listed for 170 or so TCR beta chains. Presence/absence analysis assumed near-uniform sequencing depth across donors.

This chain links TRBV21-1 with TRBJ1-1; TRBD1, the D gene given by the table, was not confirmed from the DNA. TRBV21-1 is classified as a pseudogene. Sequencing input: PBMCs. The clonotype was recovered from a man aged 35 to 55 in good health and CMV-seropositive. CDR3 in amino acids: CASSKGTANTEAFF. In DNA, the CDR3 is TGTGCCAGCAGCAAAGGTACAGCCAACACTGAAGCTTTCTTT.